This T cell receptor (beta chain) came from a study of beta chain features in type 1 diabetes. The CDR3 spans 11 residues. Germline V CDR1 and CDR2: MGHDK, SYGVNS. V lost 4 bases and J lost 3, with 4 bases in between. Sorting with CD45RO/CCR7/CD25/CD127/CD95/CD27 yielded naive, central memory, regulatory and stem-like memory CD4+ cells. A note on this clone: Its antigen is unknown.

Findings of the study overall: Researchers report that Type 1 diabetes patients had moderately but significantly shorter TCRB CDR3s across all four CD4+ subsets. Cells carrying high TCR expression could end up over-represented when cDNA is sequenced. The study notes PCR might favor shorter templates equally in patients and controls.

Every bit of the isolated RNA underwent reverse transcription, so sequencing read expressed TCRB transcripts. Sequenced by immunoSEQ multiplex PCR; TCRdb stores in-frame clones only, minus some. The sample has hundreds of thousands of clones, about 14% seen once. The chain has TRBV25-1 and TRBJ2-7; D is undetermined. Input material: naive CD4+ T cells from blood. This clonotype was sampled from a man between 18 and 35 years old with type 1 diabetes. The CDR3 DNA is TGTGCCAGCAGTGCCAACTACGAGCAGTACTTC. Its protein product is CASSANYEQYF.